One sample yielded the 14 T cell receptor beta chains listed below, sequenced in a study of read filtering for tumor transcriptome and immune sequencing. Molecular barcoded adaptors covering alpha/delta and beta/gamma chains were used on 400 to 450 ng RNA. TCRdb reprocessed the reads via MiXCR and lists one record per CDR3 protein. The sample yields 62,000 or so distinct CDR3 sequences, 20% to 25% seen once. The sample was a population of CD138-negative cells sorted from bone marrow. Source of these receptors: a donor at least 40 years old with multiple myeloma.

The V call is TRBV15, the J call TRBJ2-5; 11 nucleotides line up with TRBD1. Germline CDR1 reads LNHNV; CDR2 reads YYDKDF (reference sequence). After removal of 0 bases from V and 4 bases from J, the junction contained 4 bases not matched to a gene. The CDR3 runs 16 residues. The CDR3 loop is CATSRDQGTGGETQYF. For the CDR3, the DNA is TGTGCCACCAGCAGAGATCAAGGGACAGGGGGAGAGACCCAGTACTTC.

This clonotype was detected a few times. This sequence joins TRBV10-3 and TRBJ2-7; 8 bases map to TRBD2. The germline V gene has CDR1 ENHRY and CDR2 SYGVKD. J lost 3 bases, V lost 6 bases, and 10 bases had no gene match. The CDR3 spans 15 residues. The CDR3 bases are TGTGCCATCAGGGGCCCGGGGGGGGGCGACTACGAGCAGTACTTC. Its translation is CAIRGPGGGDYEQYF.

This clonotype appeared a few times. The chain combines TRBV5-1 with TRBJ2-7; a possible D gene is TRBD1 (5 bases). Deletions cut 0 bases from V and 6 bases from J, with 10 bases between. In germline, CDR1 is SGHRS, CDR2 YFSETQ. The CDR3 consists of 13 residues. The CDR3 protein is CASSLGQGVEQYF. The CDR3, as DNA: TGCGCCAGCAGCTTGGGGCAGGGCGTCGAGCAGTACTTC.

This clonotype was seen more than once but under ten times. A single base is all that separates this from a far larger clone, so a read error is likely. The rearrangement joins TRBV6-1 to TRBJ2-2, with D perhaps matching TRBD2 (5 bases). The CDR3 covers 12 residues. The germline gives CDR1 MNHNS, CDR2 SASEGT. The CDR3 loop reads CASSPTAGELSF. In DNA form, the CDR3 reads TGTGCCAGCAGTCCGACGGCCGGGGAGCTGTCTTTT.

As regards this clonotype: This may come from a read error, since a much larger clone is one base off. This chain's CDR3 is CASSMGSYNEQFF. CDR3 sequence (DNA): TGCGCCAGCAGCATGGGCTCCTACAATGAGCAGTTCTTC. The chain uses TRBV5-1 and TRBJ2-1; D is unclear. The CDR3 runs 13 residues. Germline CDR1 reads SGHRS; CDR2 reads YFSETQ. The ends were cut back, 4 bases at V and 0 bases at J, with 5 bases in the middle.

The sample holds many counts of this clonotype. The V call is TRBV11-3, the J call TRBJ2-6; D not certain. The CDR3 totals 13 residues. The germline V gene encodes CDR1 SGHNT and CDR2 YENEEA. Trimming took 3 bases from V and 0 from J, leaving 0 bases between them. The CDR3 reads CASSFSGANVLTF. The CDR3 DNA follows: TGTGCCAGCAGCTTCTCTGGGGCCAACGTCCTGACTTTC.

CDR3 in DNA: TGTGCCAGCAGCTTACAGAGTGGGGGCTCCTACGAGCAGTACTTC. Translating it yields CASSLQSGGSYEQYF. The chain couples TRBV7-3 to TRBJ2-7; D is possibly TRBD1 or TRBD2 (5 bases each). Germline CDR1 is SGHTA and CDR2 is FQGTGA. The V gene lost 2 bases and the J gene lost 0 bases, with 11 bases spanning the gap. CDR3 length: 15 residues.

This clonotype was picked up many times. V is TRBV5-1 and J is TRBJ1-2; 9 nucleotides agree with TRBD1. V shed 4 bases, J shed 5 bases, and the junction held 18 bases outside the gene matches. The CDR3 is 18 amino acids. The V gene's germline CDR1 is SGHRS and CDR2 YFSETQ. The DNA for the CDR3 is TGCGCCAGCAGCCCGTACCGGGACAGGGCGGATTTGGGTTATGGCTACACCTTC. Amino acid sequence: CASSPYRDRADLGYGYTF.

The chain employs TRBV28 and TRBJ2-2; possible D gene TRBD1, 5 bases. The CDR3 is 15 residues long. The V gene lost 8 bases and the J gene lost 5 bases, with 18 bases spanning the gap. Germline V gene data show CDR1 as MDHEN and CDR2 as SYDVKM. The CDR3 DNA sequence: TGTGCCAGCGGTAGGGGTCCTAGTGGTACCGGGGAGCTGTTTTTT. Its protein is CASGRGPSGTGELFF.

The sample holds many counts of this clonotype. This sequence joins TRBV5-1 and TRBJ1-1, with D hard to call. The germline V gene encodes CDR1 SGHRS and CDR2 YFSETQ. Trimming cost V 3 bases and J 4 bases, with 19 bases left between them. The CDR3 totals 16 residues. Here the CDR3 DNA reads TGCGCCAGCAGCTCGCCATCGGGCAGCCGGACCACTGAAGCTTTCTTT. Translated: CASSSPSGSRTTEAFF. Looking up the rest from reference TRBV5-1 and TRBJ1-1 gives the full variable domain: KAGVTQTPRYLIKTRGQQVTLSCSPISGHRSVSWYQQTPGQGLQFLFEYFSETQRNKGNFPGRFSGRQFSNSRSEMNVSTLELGDSALYLCASSSPSGSRTTEAFFGQGTRLTVV.

This clonotype appeared many times. The V call is TRBV19, the J call TRBJ2-2, with 11 positions matching TRBD2. The CDR3 length is 17 residues. V shed 2 bases, J shed 5 bases, and the junction held 7 bases outside the gene matches. Germline V gives CDR1 LNHDA, CDR2 SQIVND (reference sequence). CDR3 sequence reads: CASSIIAGGPGTGELFF. The CDR3 region has the DNA TGTGCCAGTAGTATAATAGCGGGAGGGCCTGGAACCGGGGAGCTGTTTTTT.

In its sample, this clonotype was seen a few times. V gene TRBV20-1 combines with J gene TRBJ2-3; no reliable D call. The CDR3 contains 10 residues. Trimming shortened V by 6 bases and J by 3 bases, and 4 bases separated the two germline ends. CDR1 and CDR2 from the germline V gene are DFQATT and SNEGSKA (reference sequence). The CDR3 reads CSAATDTQYF. CDR3 nucleotides: TGCAGTGCGGCAACAGATACGCAGTATTTT.

This clonotype came up many times. The chain links TRBV3-1 to TRBJ2-1; TRBD2 agrees at 9 bases. Trimming removed 6 bases from V and 4 bases from J; junction bases left unmatched: 10. This CDR3 is built from 16 residues. The germline V gene has CDR1 LGHDT and CDR2 YNNKEL (reference sequence). CDR3 nucleotide sequence: TGTGCCAGCAGGCTATCTGGTCTAGCGGGGTACAATGAGCAGTTCTTC. Its protein is CASRLSGLAGYNEQFF.

As for this clonotype: At one end the junction does not follow the germline gene, possibly because of a read error. V gene TRBV4-1 combines with J gene TRBJ2-5; 8 bases map to TRBD1. This CDR3 has 16 amino acids. Germline CDR1 is MGHRA and CDR2 is YSYEKL. Here the CDR3 reads CASSHSGTGAQATQYF. The DNA for the CDR3 is TGCGCCAGCAGCCACTCCGGGACAGGAGCACAAGCGACCCAGTACTTC.